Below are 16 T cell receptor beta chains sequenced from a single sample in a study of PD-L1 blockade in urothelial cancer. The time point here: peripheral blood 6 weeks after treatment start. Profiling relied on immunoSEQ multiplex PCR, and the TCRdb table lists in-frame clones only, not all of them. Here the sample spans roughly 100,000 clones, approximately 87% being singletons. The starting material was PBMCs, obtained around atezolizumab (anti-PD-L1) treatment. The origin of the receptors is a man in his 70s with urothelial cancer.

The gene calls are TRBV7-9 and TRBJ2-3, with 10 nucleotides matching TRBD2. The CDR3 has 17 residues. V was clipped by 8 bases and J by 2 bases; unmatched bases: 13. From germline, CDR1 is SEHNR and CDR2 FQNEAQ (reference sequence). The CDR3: CASSRLAGNPNTDTQYF. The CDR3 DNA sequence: TGTGCCAGCTCTCGACTAGCGGGCAATCCTAACACAGATACGCAGTATTTT.

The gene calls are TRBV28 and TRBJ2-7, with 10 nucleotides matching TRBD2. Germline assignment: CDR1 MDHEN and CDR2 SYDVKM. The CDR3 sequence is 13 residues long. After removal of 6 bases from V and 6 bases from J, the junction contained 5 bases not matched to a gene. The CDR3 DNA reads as TGTGCCAGCAGGGGGACTAGCGTGGGCGAGCAGTACTTC. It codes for CASRGTSVGEQYF.

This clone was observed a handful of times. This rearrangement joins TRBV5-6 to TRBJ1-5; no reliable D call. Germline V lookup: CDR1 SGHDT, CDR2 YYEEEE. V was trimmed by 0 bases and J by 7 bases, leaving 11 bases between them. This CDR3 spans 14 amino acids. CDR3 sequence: CASSLGPEGQPQHF. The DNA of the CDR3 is TGTGCCAGCAGCTTGGGGCCTGAGGGACAGCCCCAGCATTTT.

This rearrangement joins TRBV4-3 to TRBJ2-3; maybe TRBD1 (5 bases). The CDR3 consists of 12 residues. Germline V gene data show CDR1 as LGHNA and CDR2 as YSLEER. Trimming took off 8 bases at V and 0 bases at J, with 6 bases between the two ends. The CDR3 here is CASQGSTDTQYF. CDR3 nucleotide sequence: TGCGCCAGCCAGGGAAGCACAGATACGCAGTATTTT.

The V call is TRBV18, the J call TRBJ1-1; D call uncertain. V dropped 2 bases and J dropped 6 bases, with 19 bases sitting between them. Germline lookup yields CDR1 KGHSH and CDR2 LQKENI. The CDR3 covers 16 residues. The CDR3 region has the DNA TGTGCCAGCTCACCAGCTGGGAGGGAATCGGGCTCTGAAGCTTTCTTT. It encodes CASSPAGRESGSEAFF.

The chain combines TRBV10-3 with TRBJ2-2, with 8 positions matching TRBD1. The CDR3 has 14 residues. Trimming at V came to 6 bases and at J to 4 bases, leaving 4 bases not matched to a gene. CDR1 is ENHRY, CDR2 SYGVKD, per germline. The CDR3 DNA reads TGTGCCATCAGGACAGGGGATGGCACCGGGGAGCTGTTTTTT. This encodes CAIRTGDGTGELFF.

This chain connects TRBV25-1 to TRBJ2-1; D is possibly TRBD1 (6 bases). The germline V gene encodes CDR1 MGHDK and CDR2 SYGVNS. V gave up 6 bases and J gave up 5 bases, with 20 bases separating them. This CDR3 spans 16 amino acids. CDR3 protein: CASSLDRTSINNEQFF. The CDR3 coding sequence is TGTGCCAGCAGCCTGGACAGAACCTCGATAAACAATGAGCAGTTCTTC.

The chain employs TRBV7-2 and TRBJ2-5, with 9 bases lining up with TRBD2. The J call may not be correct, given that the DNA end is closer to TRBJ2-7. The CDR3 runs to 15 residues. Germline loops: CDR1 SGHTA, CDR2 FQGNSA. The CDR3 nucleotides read TGTGCCAGCAGCTTATCTAGCGGGACATCCTACGAGCAGTACTTC. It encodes CASSLSSGTSYEQYF.

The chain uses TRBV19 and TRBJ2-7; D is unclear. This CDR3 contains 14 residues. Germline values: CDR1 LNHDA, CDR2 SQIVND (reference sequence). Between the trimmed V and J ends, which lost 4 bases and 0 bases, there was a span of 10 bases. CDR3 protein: CASSTLVSSYEQYF. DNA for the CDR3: TGTGCCAGTAGTACCCTAGTCAGCTCCTACGAGCAGTACTTC.

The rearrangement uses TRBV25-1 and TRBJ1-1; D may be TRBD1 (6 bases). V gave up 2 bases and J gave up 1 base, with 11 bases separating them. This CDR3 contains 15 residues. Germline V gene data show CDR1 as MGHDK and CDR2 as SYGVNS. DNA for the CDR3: TGTGCCAGCAGTGAAATTCAGGGGCAGAACACTGAAGCTTTCTTT. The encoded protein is CASSEIQGQNTEAFF.

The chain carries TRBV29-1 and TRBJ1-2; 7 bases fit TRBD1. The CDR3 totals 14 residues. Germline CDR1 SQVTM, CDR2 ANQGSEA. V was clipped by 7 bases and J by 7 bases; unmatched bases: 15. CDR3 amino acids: CSGDALTGHGGYTF. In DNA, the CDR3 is TGCAGCGGAGACGCATTGACAGGGCATGGTGGCTACACCTTC. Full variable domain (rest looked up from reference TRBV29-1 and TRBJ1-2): SAVISQKPSRDICQRGTSLTIQCQVDSQVTMMFWYRQQPGQSLTLIATANQGSEATYESGFVIDKFPISRPNLTFSTLTVSNMSPEDSSIYLCSGDALTGHGGYTFGSGTRLTVV.

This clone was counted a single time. CDR3 in amino acids: CASSLPQGDYGYTF. The DNA of the CDR3 is TGTGCCAGCAGCTTACCGCAGGGGGACTATGGCTACACCTTC. The V call is TRBV5-8, the J call TRBJ1-2; 7 bases agree with TRBD1. The CDR3 sequence is 14 residues long. Germline CDR1 reads SGHTS; CDR2 reads YDEGEE. V lost 2 bases to trimming and J lost 3 bases; unmatched junction nucleotides: 4.

CDR3 sequence: CASSASGGDTDTQYF. The CDR3 region has the DNA TGTGCCAGCAGTGCTAGCGGGGGGGACACAGATACGCAGTATTTT. The chain uses TRBV27 and TRBJ2-3; 12 bases are a match to TRBD2. CDR1 and CDR2 (germline): MNHEY, SMNVEV (reference sequence). CDR3 length: 15 residues. With 5 bases clipped from V and 2 bases from J, the junction kept 2 bases outside the gene matches.

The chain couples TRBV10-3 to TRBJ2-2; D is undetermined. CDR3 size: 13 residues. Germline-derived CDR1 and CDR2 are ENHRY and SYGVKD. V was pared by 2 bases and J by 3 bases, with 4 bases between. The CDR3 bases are TGTGCCATCAGTGAGAGCGACACCGGGGAGCTGTTTTTT. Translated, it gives CAISESDTGELFF.

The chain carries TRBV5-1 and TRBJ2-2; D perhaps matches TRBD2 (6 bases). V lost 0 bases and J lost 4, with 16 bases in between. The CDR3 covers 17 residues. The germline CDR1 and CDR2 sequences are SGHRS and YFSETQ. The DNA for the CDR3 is TGCGCCAGCAGCTTGGATGGTCAGGGAGGAGGCACCGGGGAGCTGTTTTTT. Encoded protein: CASSLDGQGGGTGELFF.

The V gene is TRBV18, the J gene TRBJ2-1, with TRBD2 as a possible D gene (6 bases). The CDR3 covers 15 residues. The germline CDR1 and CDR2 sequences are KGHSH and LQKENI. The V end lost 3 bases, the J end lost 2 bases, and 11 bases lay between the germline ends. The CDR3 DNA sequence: TGTGCCAGCTCACCCGGGACTTCTACCTACAATGAGCAGTTCTTC. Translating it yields CASSPGTSTYNEQFF.